The source of this T cell receptor beta chain is a study of blood T cell repertoires in COVID-19. The method was immunoSEQ multiplex PCR; TCRdb's version includes in-frame clones alone and lacks a portion of them. In the table there are more than 200,000 clones, roughly 89% of which are singletons. CDR1 is SGHNT, CDR2 YYREEE, per germline (reference sequence). The CDR3 length is 13 residues. The V gene lost 4 bases and the J gene lost 6 bases, with 12 bases spanning the gap. Donors in Cohort 3 who had recovered were those with two negative PCRs, healthcare professional clearance, or resolution of their symptoms.

The sequenced sample was PBMCs or T cells enriched from blood (not recorded which). This chain connects TRBV5-4 to TRBJ2-3; no clear D. The source of this sequence is a woman younger than 45 who had recovered from COVID-19. The CDR3 bases are TGTGCCAGCAGCATAGCCCCGGCCGATACGCAGTATTTT. Its protein product is CASSIAPADTQYF.